The clone carrying this TCR beta chain appeared a few times. The antigen remains undetermined. These data come from a study of T cells after yellow fever vaccination. Overall study context: For low cell numbers, libraries were made with SMART-Seq v4 Ultra Low Input.

The study, taken as a whole, reports: From the bulk population, abundant clonotypes could contaminate and appear within FACS-sorted repertoires. A weaker but faster secondary response was observed, peaking on day 5 versus 15.

The germline V gene has CDR1 MNHEY and CDR2 SMNVEV (reference sequence). This CDR3 contains 16 residues. V was cut by 4 bases and J by 6 bases, with 22 bases left in between. The 5'RACE template-switching step produced TCR cDNA and added a universal primer site and UMIs. TCRdb redid the calling of the 5' RACE reads with MiXCR, one entry per CDR3 protein. The sample holds hundreds of thousands of distinct CDR3 sequences, around 3.9% seen once. The rearrangement joins TRBV27 to TRBJ2-7; D gene unclear. This TCR was sampled from a man younger than 30 who received the YFV17D yellow fever vaccine. The specimen comprised PBMCs, sampled on the day of the yellow fever booster vaccination. This CDR3 is CASSWADPIYVGEQYF. The CDR3 region has the DNA TGTGCCAGCAGTTGGGCAGACCCAATATACGTCGGCGAGCAGTACTTC.